The subject of this entry is one TCR beta chain. What it binds is not known. Produced via immunoSEQ multiplex PCR; TCRdb's table is partial and in-frame only. The sample lists 2 million to 2.5 million clones; 93% were seen once. The data originate from a study of shared clonotypes between healthy human individuals. General study findings and limits: Depth was large, yet rarefaction showed that sorted-subset sequencing was incomplete. When naive CD4 clonotypes were compared across a handful of donors, roughly 4.9% were shared.

CDR1 is MDHEN, CDR2 SYDVKM, per germline. Deletions cut 6 bases from V and 3 bases from J, with 15 bases between. The CDR3 runs 14 residues. This sequence was found in a young man in good health. Some clones in this sample may be carry-over from other donors' samples. This rearrangement joins TRBV28 to TRBJ2-7; D is perhaps TRBD1 (6 bases). The sequencing sample was made of naive CD4+ T cells from PBMCs. As to subset: CD45RA+ positively selected. For the CDR3, the DNA is TGTGCCAGCAGACCAGGACAGAACATCTACGAGCAGTACTTC. Its translation: CASRPGQNIYEQYF.